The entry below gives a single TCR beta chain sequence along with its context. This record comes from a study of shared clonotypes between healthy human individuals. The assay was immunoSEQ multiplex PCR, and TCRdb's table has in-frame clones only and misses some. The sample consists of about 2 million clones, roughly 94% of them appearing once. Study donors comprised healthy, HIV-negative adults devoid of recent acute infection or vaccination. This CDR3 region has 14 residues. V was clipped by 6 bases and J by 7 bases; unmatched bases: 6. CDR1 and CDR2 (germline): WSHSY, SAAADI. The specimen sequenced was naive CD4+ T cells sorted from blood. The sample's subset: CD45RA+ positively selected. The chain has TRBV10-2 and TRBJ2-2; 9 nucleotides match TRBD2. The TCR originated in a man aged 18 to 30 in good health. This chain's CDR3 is CASRDSGSGGELFF. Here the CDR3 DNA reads TGCGCCAGCAGGGATAGCGGGAGTGGCGGGGAGCTGTTTTTT.